Detailed here is one TCR beta chain. Other DNA sequences in this specimen translate into the identical CDR3. Sequenced by immunoSEQ multiplex PCR; TCRdb stores in-frame clones only, minus some. This sample carries 240,000 or so clones, 75% to 90% of them seen once, and the ten largest clones take around 3.3%. Trimming removed 8 bases from V and 3 bases from J, with 24 bases in between. Germline loops: CDR1 MNHEY, CDR2 SMNVEV (reference sequence). CDR3 length: 17 residues. The data were taken from a study of blood T cell repertoires in COVID-19. The source is a woman aged 40 to 49 with acute COVID-19. The chain recombines TRBV27 with TRBJ2-3; possible D gene TRBD1, 5 bases. Sequencing input: PBMCs or T cells enriched from blood (not recorded which). The CDR3 DNA sequence: TGTGCCAGCGGCATCCTCACTCGGACGGCAGGGACAGATACGCAGTATTTT. Residues: CASGILTRTAGTDTQYF.